Detailed here is one TCR beta chain. Its antigen is unidentified. This record belongs to a study of T cell responses to AZD1222 COVID-19 vaccine. Sequencing was performed with immunoSEQ multiplex PCR; in TCRdb, only in-frame clones are kept and a portion is missing. Found here are some 150,000 clones, approximately 92% of them singletons; the top ten hold about 3.3%. General study findings and limits: The donor cohort was predominantly white British with a female majority, and clonal diversity may have been underestimated. An increase in Spike-specific TCR breadth and depth was observed after two AZD1222 doses. Only a handful of AZD1222 recipients were seropositive at baseline.

The CDR3 contains 12 residues. V was shortened by 0 bases and J by 9 bases, with 9 bases between the two germline ends. CDR1 and CDR2 (germline): SGHRS, YFSETQ. The clonotype originates from an adult who received the AZD1222 COVID-19 vaccine. The rearrangement joins TRBV5-1 to TRBJ1-2; D is possibly TRBD1 (5 bases). The sequencing used peripheral blood, collected 28 days after the second AZD1222 dose. The CDR3 sequence: CASSLAGDRYTF. Written as DNA, the CDR3 is TGCGCCAGCAGCTTGGCCGGGGACCGCTACACCTTC.